There are a few counts of the clone carrying this T cell receptor beta chain. This sample was taken from a study of blood T cell repertoires in COVID-19. On the study more broadly: Researchers got acute and convalescent COVID-19 samples from the United States, Italy and Spain.

The method was immunoSEQ multiplex PCR; TCRdb's version includes in-frame clones alone and lacks a portion of them. The data hold about 140,000 clones, with around 79% observed a single time. The germline CDR1 and CDR2 sequences are LGHNA and YNFKEQ. V gave up 4 bases and J gave up 0 bases; unmatched junction bases: 15. The CDR3 runs 20 residues. The sample consisted of PBMCs or T cells enriched from blood (not recorded which). The rearrangement uses TRBV4-2 and TRBJ2-1; 10 positions match TRBD2. The sequence was collected from a woman in her 50s who had recovered from COVID-19. CDR3 residues: CASSRSLAGDDTSSYNEQFF. The CDR3 region has the DNA TGTGCCAGCAGCCGATCTCTAGCGGGGGACGACACAAGCTCCTACAATGAGCAGTTCTTC.